The 29 T cell receptor beta chains in this list originate from one sample, sequenced in a study of cytomegalovirus exposure and HLA in healthy donors. A multiplex PCR was run with 60 Vbeta primers and 13 Jbeta primers. Some clones are missing from TCRdb's copy, which holds only in-frame ones; the method was immunoSEQ multiplex PCR. The sample has about 160,000 clones, 84% seen once. What was sequenced was PBMCs. These receptors came from a man younger than 40 in good health and CMV-seronegative.

The chain is built from TRBV19 and TRBJ1-1, with 9 bases identical to TRBD1. This CDR3 contains 12 residues. V was clipped by 6 bases and J by 4 bases; unmatched bases: 0. The germline V gene has CDR1 LNHDA and CDR2 SQIVND (reference sequence). The chain's CDR3 is CASRTGGTEAFF. The CDR3 coding sequence is TGTGCCAGTAGGACAGGGGGCACTGAAGCTTTCTTT.

This rearrangement joins TRBV5-1 to TRBJ2-1; TRBD2 matches 7 bases. CDR3 length equals 15 residues. The ends lost 4 bases at V and 0 bases at J; junction bases unmatched: 4. Germline-derived CDR1 and CDR2 are SGHRS and YFSETQ. Written as DNA, the CDR3 is TGCGCCAGCAGCATATTAGCGGGCTCCTACAATGAGCAGTTCTTC. It translates to CASSILAGSYNEQFF.

The chain joins TRBV28 to TRBJ2-4; a possible D gene is TRBD2 (5 bases). V was clipped by 3 bases and J by 0 bases, with 12 bases between them. This CDR3 comprises 16 residues. Germline lookup yields CDR1 MDHEN and CDR2 SYDVKM. The CDR3 DNA is TGTGCCAGCAGTTTGTTCGGGGAGTTAGCCAAAAACATTCAGTACTTC. Amino acid sequence: CASSLFGELAKNIQYF. Full variable domain (missing parts from reference TRBV28 and TRBJ2-4): DVKVTQSSRYLVKRTGEKVFLECVQDMDHENMFWYRQDPGLGLRLIYFSYDVKMKEKGDIPEGYSVSREKKERFSLILESASTNQTSMYLCASSLFGELAKNIQYFGAGTRLSVL.

This clone has a single count. The V and J genes are TRBV11-1 and TRBJ1-1; the D gene is possibly TRBD1 (6 bases). The germline V gene encodes CDR1 SGHAT and CDR2 FQDESV (reference sequence). The CDR3 extends over 14 amino acids. Trimming stripped 5 bases from V and 4 bases from J, with 14 bases between. CDR3 DNA: TGTGCCAGCAGCCCGGACAGAGAACCCACTGAAGCTTTCTTT. Its translation: CASSPDREPTEAFF.

The J gene is TRBJ2-7, the V gene TRBV7-2, with 14 bases aligning to TRBD2. Per the germline V gene, CDR1 is SGHTA and CDR2 is FQGNSA. The CDR3 sequence is 14 residues long. The V segment lost 6 bases and the J segment 13 bases; nucleotides outside the gene matches: 11. CDR3 DNA sequence: TGTGCCAGCAGGCCGCCCGGGACTAGCGGGAGTCATTACTTC. Its protein is CASRPPGTSGSHYF.

This chain connects TRBV15 to TRBJ2-2, with D tentatively TRBD2 (6 bases). Germline V CDR1 and CDR2: LNHNV, YYDKDF (reference sequence). The CDR3 consists of 15 residues. The V end was cut by 4 bases, the J end by 0 bases, with 9 bases between. The CDR3 DNA reads as TGTGCCACCAGCATGGGGGGTCCGAACACCGGGGAGCTGTTTTTT. Protein product: CATSMGGPNTGELFF.

The chain is built from TRBV30 and TRBJ2-4; weak D call: TRBD1 (6 bases). The germline V gene encodes CDR1 GTSNPN and CDR2 SVGIG (reference sequence). V shed 2 bases and J shed 8 bases, with 19 bases lying between them. The CDR3 has 15 residues. The CDR3 DNA reads as TGTGCCTGGAGTTTTACCCTACAGGGAAGCGACATTCAGTACTTC. Translating gives CAWSFTLQGSDIQYF. The complete variable domain, with remaining parts taken from reference TRBV30 and TRBJ2-4, reads SQTIHQWPATLVQPVGSPLSLECTVEGTSNPNLYWYRQAAGRGLQLLFYSVGIGQISSEVPQNLSASRPQDRQFILSSKKLLLSDSGFYLCAWSFTLQGSDIQYFGAGTRLSVL.

This clone has more than one count but fewer than ten. The chain couples TRBV18 to TRBJ2-1, with 8 bases identical to TRBD2. Germline V CDR1 and CDR2: KGHSH, LQKENI. There are 14 residues in the CDR3. J gave up 9 bases and V 5 bases, and 9 bases lay outside the gene matches. CDR3 nucleotides: TGTGCCAGCTCAGGAGCGGGAGTCTCGGGTGAGCAGTTCTTC. Translating it yields CASSGAGVSGEQFF.

Comment on this clone: Other DNA sequences in the sample encode the same CDR3. The V gene is TRBV29-1, the J gene TRBJ2-7, with TRBD2 matching over 8 bases. Trimming at V came to 4 bases and at J to 1 base, leaving 0 bases not matched to a gene. The germline gives CDR1 SQVTM, CDR2 ANQGSEA. The CDR3 is 12 residues long. Written as DNA, the CDR3 is TGCAGCGTTGGCGGGGGGTCCTACGAGCAGTACTTC. It yields the protein CSVGGGSYEQYF.

In this sample, this clone turned up once. This rearrangement joins TRBV5-1 to TRBJ1-1; maybe TRBD1 (6 bases). Germline loops: CDR1 SGHRS, CDR2 YFSETQ. V lost 4 bases, J lost 3 bases, and 10 bases lay in between. The CDR3 consists of 13 residues. CDR3 amino acids: CASSVDRHTEAFF. CDR3 in DNA: TGCGCCAGCAGCGTGGACAGACACACTGAAGCTTTCTTT.

The V and J genes are TRBV27 and TRBJ2-1, with 7 bases lining up with TRBD2. CDR3 length: 12 amino acids. V gave up 7 bases and J gave up 12 bases; unmatched junction bases: 9. Germline CDR1 MNHEY, CDR2 SMNVEV (reference sequence). The CDR3 here is CASTAHSGGQFF. DNA for the CDR3: TGTGCCAGCACCGCCCACTCGGGGGGGCAGTTCTTC.

The chain employs TRBV30 and TRBJ2-5; 12 nucleotides line up with TRBD2. The junction had 2 bases not matched to a gene; V was cut back by 4 bases and J by 2 bases. Germline assignment: CDR1 GTSNPN and CDR2 SVGIG (reference sequence). The CDR3 runs 14 residues. CDR3 DNA: TGTGCCTGGACACTAGCGGGAGGTCAAGAGACCCAGTACTTC. Amino acids: CAWTLAGGQETQYF.

The chain carries TRBV6-5 and TRBJ2-1, with TRBD1 matching over 9 bases. Trimming removed 6 bases from V and 8 bases from J; junction bases left unmatched: 11. The CDR3 contains 15 residues. Germline assignment: CDR1 MNHEY and CDR2 SVGAGI. The CDR3 is CASSRPGTGRDEQFF. The CDR3 nucleotides are TGTGCCAGCAGCCGTCCCGGGACAGGGCGAGATGAGCAGTTCTTC.

The chain combines TRBV2 with TRBJ2-1; the D is unclear. Germline CDR1 reads SNHLY; CDR2 reads FYNNEI. The CDR3 sequence is 10 residues long. V lost 4 bases to trimming and J lost 7 bases, with 2 bases between them. CDR3 sequence reads: CASSANEQFF. CDR3 nucleotides: TGTGCCAGCAGTGCTAATGAGCAGTTCTTC.

The J gene is TRBJ1-4, the V gene TRBV27; D is undetermined. Deletions cut 1 base from V and 3 bases from J, with 12 bases between. This CDR3 comprises 16 residues. In germline, CDR1 is MNHEY, CDR2 SMNVEV (reference sequence). DNA of the CDR3: TGTGCCAGCAGTTTATTGGCCCCGGAGGCTAATGAAAAACTGTTTTTT. This translates into CASSLLAPEANEKLFF.

The sample holds one count of this clone. An end of the junction does not agree with germline; a read error may underlie this. V usage is TRBV7-9 and J usage is TRBJ1-6; D uncertain. The CDR3 is made up of 12 amino acids. Germline CDR1 reads SEHNR; CDR2 reads FQNEAQ (reference sequence). CDR3 loop: CSSSLSYSPLHF. In nucleotides, the CDR3 is TGTTCCAGCAGCTTATCGTATTCACCCCTCCACTTT.

This rearrangement joins TRBV27 to TRBJ1-2, with D perhaps matching TRBD1 (5 bases). V lost 5 bases to trimming and J lost 4 bases, with 11 bases between them. Germline V CDR1 and CDR2: MNHEY, SMNVEV (reference sequence). This CDR3 region has 13 residues. CDR3 sequence reads: CASSPRQSYGYTF. CDR3 DNA: TGTGCCAGCAGTCCTCGACAGAGCTATGGCTACACCTTC.

This clone has a single count. The CDR3 DNA reads TGCGCCAGCAGCTTCAGTGGGACTAGCGCGTCCAATGAGCAGTTCTTC. It codes for CASSFSGTSASNEQFF. The chain combines TRBV5-1 with TRBJ2-1; 10 bases are a match to TRBD2. V dropped 2 bases and J dropped 6; count of bases not matched to a gene: 8. Germline V CDR1 and CDR2: SGHRS, YFSETQ. There are 16 residues in the CDR3.

This chain joins TRBV5-1 and TRBJ2-7, with 9 bases matching TRBD1. CDR1 and CDR2 from the germline V gene are SGHRS and YFSETQ. CDR3 length equals 14 residues. J was trimmed by 3 bases and V by 5 bases; bases with no gene match: 6. CDR3 bases: TGCGCCAGCAGAGAGACAGGGGGGGACTACGAGCAGTACTTC. This codes for CASRETGGDYEQYF.

V is TRBV4-1 and J is TRBJ2-4; the match to TRBD2 covers 9 bases. The CDR3 consists of 17 residues. With V trimmed by 1 base and J by 0 bases, 4 bases remained unmatched. Germline V gene sequence: CDR1 MGHRA, CDR2 YSYEKL. The CDR3 is CASSQGLAGLAKNIQYF. The CDR3 nucleotides read TGCGCCAGCAGCCAAGGTCTAGCGGGATTAGCCAAAAACATTCAGTACTTC.

V and J are TRBV5-1 and TRBJ2-3; D is ambiguous. The CDR3 has 15 amino acids. Trimming shortened V by 0 bases and J by 1 base, and 9 bases separated the two germline ends. The germline gives CDR1 SGHRS, CDR2 YFSETQ. The CDR3 spells CASSLGVPRTDTQYF. In DNA form, the CDR3 reads TGCGCCAGCAGCTTGGGAGTTCCGCGCACAGATACGCAGTATTTT.

This clone occurred a few times. CDR3 DNA: TGTGCCAGCAGTGCCGGACAGGGGGCGGACGAGCAGTACTTC. This sequence encodes CASSAGQGADEQYF. This chain links TRBV6-1 with TRBJ2-7, with TRBD1 identical over 11 bases. The CDR3 is 14 amino acids. The germline V gene encodes CDR1 MNHNS and CDR2 SASEGT. V lost 4 bases to trimming and J lost 5 bases; unmatched junction nucleotides: 4.

The rearrangement links TRBV19 to TRBJ2-7; TRBD2 might be the D (6 bases). The V end lost 5 bases, the J end lost 2 bases, and 19 bases lay between the germline ends. Germline V gene lookup returns CDR1 LNHDA and CDR2 SQIVND (reference sequence). The CDR3 spans 16 residues. The CDR3 nucleotides are TGTGCCAGTAGTCCCGCGGGACCCCTATCACCCTACGAGCAGTACTTC. Protein sequence: CASSPAGPLSPYEQYF.

The chain carries TRBV19 and TRBJ1-5, with 7 bases aligning to TRBD1. The V and J ends lost 7 bases and 1 base, in that order; junction bases with no gene match: 10. Germline CDR1 is LNHDA and CDR2 is SQIVND (reference sequence). The CDR3 is 16 amino acids. Written as DNA, the CDR3 is TGTGCCAGTACGCAAAGGGGGCCGTGGAGCAATCAGCCCCAGCATTTT. Translated, it gives CASTQRGPWSNQPQHF.

CDR3 loop: CASNRASTDTQYF. For the CDR3, the DNA is TGTGCCAGCAACAGGGCTAGCACAGATACGCAGTATTTT. This rearrangement joins TRBV2 to TRBJ2-3; D might be TRBD1 (6 bases). Germline assignment: CDR1 SNHLY and CDR2 FYNNEI. V shed 7 bases and J shed 0 bases, with 8 bases lying between them. This CDR3 comprises 13 residues.

The genes are TRBV9 and TRBJ1-3; weak D call: TRBD1 (6 bases). CDR3 length equals 16 residues. V was clipped by 0 bases and J by 1 base, with 11 bases between them. The V gene's germline CDR1 is SGDLS and CDR2 YYNGEE. The CDR3 here is CASSVEAGASGNTIYF. CDR3 DNA: TGTGCCAGCAGCGTAGAAGCAGGGGCTTCTGGAAACACCATATATTTT.

The V and J genes are TRBV2 and TRBJ2-7; tentatively, D is TRBD2 (6 bases). In germline, CDR1 is SNHLY, CDR2 FYNNEI. The CDR3 contains 14 residues. The ends were cut back, 3 bases at V and 2 bases at J, with 11 bases in the middle. The CDR3 sequence: CASSELADPYEQYF. DNA for the CDR3: TGTGCCAGCAGTGAGTTAGCGGATCCCTACGAGCAGTACTTC.

This clone was counted a few times. This chain uses TRBV5-5 with TRBJ2-7; 7 nucleotides line up with TRBD1. With V trimmed by 3 bases and J by 0 bases, 6 bases remained unmatched. Germline CDR1 SGHKS, CDR2 YYEKEE (reference sequence). There are 15 residues in the CDR3. CDR3 bases: TGTGCCAGCAGCTGGGGACAGCCTAGCTCCTACGAGCAGTACTTC. Its translation is CASSWGQPSSYEQYF.

The chain joins TRBV15 to TRBJ2-3; D is perhaps TRBD2 (6 bases). The V gene's germline CDR1 is LNHNV and CDR2 YYDKDF (reference sequence). V lost 8 bases and J 6 bases, leaving 15 bases between the germline ends. This CDR3 comprises 13 residues. CDR3: CATGVLALDTQYF. CDR3 DNA: TGTGCCACCGGGGTGCTAGCGCTGGATACGCAGTATTTT.